Listed below are T cell receptor beta chains from one sample, sequenced in a study of response to subunit inactivated influenza vaccine. One entry per CDR3 protein, called by TCRdb with MiXCR from the RT-PCR reads. The repertoire includes about 540,000 distinct CDR3 sequences, 12% to 15% of them detected once, and approximately 10% sits in the top ten. The specimen comprised PBMCs from blood, sampled roughly 12 days after vaccination. The receptor source for this set is a man aged 50 to 59 who received an inactivated influenza vaccine. Both conserved end residues are part of each CDR3. A D gene is named only where the DNA matches it firmly. The listing skips clone size in some rows; elsewhere it reads once, few, many or a size class.

TRBV6-5	many	TRBJ2-1	.	CASSYKSTRVPYNEQFF	TGTGCCAGCAGTTACAAGTCCACTAGGGTCCCCTACAATGAGCAGTTCTTC
TRBV6-2/TRBV6-3	few	TRBJ2-7	.	CASWTEFSYEQYF	TGTGCCAGTTGGACGGAATTTTCCTACGAGCAGTACTTC
TRBV29-1	few	TRBJ2-7	TRBD2	CSVEVAGVGGYEQYF	TGCAGCGTTGAAGTGGCGGGGGTGGGCGGCTACGAGCAGTACTTC
TRBV20-1	.	TRBJ1-1	TRBD1	CSVRQGNSEAFF	TGCAGTGTTCGACAGGGGAATTCTGAAGCTTTCTTT
TRBV9	few	TRBJ1-4	.	CASSVGTAKHEKLFF	TGTGCCAGCAGCGTAGGGACAGCAAAGCATGAAAAACTGTTTTTT
TRBV7-2	few	TRBJ2-7	TRBD1	CASSLLGLGTVSYEQYF	TGTGCCAGCAGCCTACTAGGCCTTGGGACAGTTTCCTACGAGCAGTACTTC
TRBV28	few	TRBJ2-2	.	CASVARGPLLKSGELFF	TGTGCCAGCGTAGCCCGCGGACCCCTCCTCAAGTCCGGGGAGCTGTTTTTT
TRBV12-3/TRBV12-4	.	TRBJ2-7	.	CASSSALEQYF	TGTGCCAGCAGTTCAGCCCTCGAGCAGTACTTC
TRBV11-2	.	TRBJ1-1	TRBD1	CASTQDPRDRGSDTEAFF	TGTGCCAGCACCCAGGATCCCCGGGACAGGGGGTCCGACACTGAAGCTTTCTTT
TRBV6-2/TRBV6-3	.	TRBJ1-4	.	CASSYGGAPGEKLFF	TGTGCCAGCAGTTATGGTGGGGCGCCGGGAGAAAAACTGTTTTTT
TRBV6-1	.	TRBJ2-1	.	CASSPRGTPYNEQFF	TGTGCCAGCAGCCCTCGGGGGACCCCCTACAATGAGCAGTTCTTC
TRBV28	.	TRBJ2-7	TRBD2	CASSSSGGIPYEQYF	TGTGCCAGCAGCTCTAGCGGGGGGATACCCTACGAGCAGTACTTC
TRBV7-9	.	TRBJ2-7	.	CASSPHSYEQSF	TGTGCCAGCAGCCCACACAGCTACGAGCAGTCCTTC
TRBV6-5	.	TRBJ2-7	.	CASSYPSTGSLYEQYF	TGTGCCAGCAGTTACCCAAGCACAGGGTCGCTCTACGAGCAGTACTTC
TRBV15	.	TRBJ1-2	.	CATSQFGNYGYTF	TGTGCCACCAGCCAGTTCGGCAACTATGGCTACACCTTC
TRBV6-5	.	TRBJ2-2	TRBD1	CASSSQGWDGELFF	TGTGCCAGCAGTTCACAGGGGTGGGACGGGGAGCTGTTTTTT
TRBV4-3	.	TRBJ2-7	TRBD2	CASSQELNLPAGITYEQYF	TGCGCCAGCAGCCAAGAGCTAAACCTGCCAGCGGGGATAACCTACGAGCAGTACTTC
TRBV27	.	TRBJ1-1	TRBD1	CASSSQTGSRLNTEAFF	TGTGCCAGCAGTTCTCAGACAGGGTCGAGGTTGAACACTGAAGCTTTCTTT